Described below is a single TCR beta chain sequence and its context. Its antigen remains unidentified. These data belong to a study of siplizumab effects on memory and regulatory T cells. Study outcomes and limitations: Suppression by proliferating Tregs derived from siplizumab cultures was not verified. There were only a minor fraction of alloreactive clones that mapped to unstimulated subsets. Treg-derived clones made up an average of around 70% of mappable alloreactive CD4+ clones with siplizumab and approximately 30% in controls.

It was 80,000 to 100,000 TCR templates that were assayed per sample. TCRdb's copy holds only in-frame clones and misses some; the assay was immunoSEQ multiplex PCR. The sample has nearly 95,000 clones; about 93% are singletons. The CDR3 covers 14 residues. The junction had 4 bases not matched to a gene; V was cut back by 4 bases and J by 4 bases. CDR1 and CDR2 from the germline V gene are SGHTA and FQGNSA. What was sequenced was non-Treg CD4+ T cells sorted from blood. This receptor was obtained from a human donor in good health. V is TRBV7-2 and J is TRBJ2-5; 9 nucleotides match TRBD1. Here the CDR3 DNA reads TGTGCCAGCAGCTCTGGGGGACAGGGAGAGACCCAGTACTTC. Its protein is CASSSGGQGETQYF.